This TCR beta chain was observed in a study of OX40 agonist ivuxolimab in advanced cancers. At the level of the study: Treatment received earlier with anti-PD-1, anti-PD-L1 or anti-CTLA-4 agents was allowed, and approximately 40% had some.

Comments on this clone: Its specificity is not known.

Germline values: CDR1 SGHDN, CDR2 FVKESK. The ends lost 0 bases at V and 2 bases at J; junction bases unmatched: 3. This CDR3 is built from 16 residues. Findings of the study overall: Average numbers of expanded clones were greater in CD8+ T cells than in CD4+.

The investigators sampled blood at baseline, at cycle 4 day 1, and at cycle 7 day 1. The repertoire was sequenced with immunoSEQ multiplex PCR; TCRdb's copy has only in-frame clones and lacks some. This table has about 49,000 clones, 75% to 90% appearing once. This specimen consisted of CD4+ or CD8+ T cells sorted from blood, obtained in a trial of the OX40 agonist ivuxolimab. This sequence joins TRBV14 and TRBJ2-1, with 8 bases lining up with TRBD2. The sequence was obtained from an adult with an advanced solid tumor such as melanoma, head and neck, liver or kidney cancer. The CDR3 DNA reads TGTGCCAGCAGCCAAGAATTAGCGGGGACCTACAATGAGCAGTTCTTC. It specifies CASSQELAGTYNEQFF.